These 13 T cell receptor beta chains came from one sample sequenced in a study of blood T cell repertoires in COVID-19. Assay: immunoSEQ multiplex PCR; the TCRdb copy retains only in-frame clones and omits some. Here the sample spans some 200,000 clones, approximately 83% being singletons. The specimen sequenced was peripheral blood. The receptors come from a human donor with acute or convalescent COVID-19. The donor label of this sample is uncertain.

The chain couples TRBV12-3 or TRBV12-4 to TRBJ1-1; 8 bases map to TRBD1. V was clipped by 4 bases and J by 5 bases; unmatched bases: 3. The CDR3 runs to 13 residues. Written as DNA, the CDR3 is TGTGCCAGCAGTTGGACAGGGTATACTGAAGCTTTCTTT. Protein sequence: CASSWTGYTEAFF.

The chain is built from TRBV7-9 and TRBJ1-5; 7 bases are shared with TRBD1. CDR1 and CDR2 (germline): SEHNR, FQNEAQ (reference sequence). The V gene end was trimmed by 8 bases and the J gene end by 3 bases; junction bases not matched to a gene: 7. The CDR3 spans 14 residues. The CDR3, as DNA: TGTGCCAGCTCGGGACAGAGCGACAATCAGCCCCAGCATTTT. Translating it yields CASSGQSDNQPQHF. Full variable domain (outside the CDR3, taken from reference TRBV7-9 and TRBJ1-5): DTGVSQNPRHKITKRGQNVTFRCDPISEHNRLYWYRQTLGQGPEFLTYFQNEAQLEKSRLLSDRFSAERPKGSFSTLEIQRTEQGDSAMYLCASSGQSDNQPQHFGDGTRLSIL.

The CDR3 is CASSFSGSLYNEQFF. In DNA form, the CDR3 reads TGTGCCAGCAGCTTCAGCGGGAGTTTGTACAATGAGCAGTTCTTC. V gene TRBV7-2 combines with J gene TRBJ2-1, with 8 positions matching TRBD2. V gave up 3 bases and J gave up 4 bases; unmatched junction bases: 5. CDR1 is SGHTA and CDR2 is FQGNSA in the germline V gene. There are 15 residues in the CDR3.

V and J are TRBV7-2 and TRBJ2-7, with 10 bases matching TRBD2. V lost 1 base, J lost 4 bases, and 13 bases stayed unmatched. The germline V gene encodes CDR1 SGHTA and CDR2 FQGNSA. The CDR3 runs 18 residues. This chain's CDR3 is CASSLVRMTSGPLYEQYF. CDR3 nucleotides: TGTGCCAGCAGCTTAGTGAGGATGACTAGCGGGCCCCTATACGAGCAGTACTTC.

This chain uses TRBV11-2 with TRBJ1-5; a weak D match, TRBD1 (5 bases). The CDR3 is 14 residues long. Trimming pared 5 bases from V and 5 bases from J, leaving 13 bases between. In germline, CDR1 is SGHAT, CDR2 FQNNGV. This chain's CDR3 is CASSDRGGHQPQHF. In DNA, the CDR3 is TGTGCCAGCAGCGATCGGGGGGGTCATCAGCCCCAGCATTTT. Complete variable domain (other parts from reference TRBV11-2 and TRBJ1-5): EAGVAQSPRYKIIEKRQSVAFWCNPISGHATLYWYQQILGQGPKLLIQFQNNGVVDDSQLPKDRFSAERLKGVDSTLKIQPAKLEDSAVYLCASSDRGGHQPQHFGDGTRLSIL.

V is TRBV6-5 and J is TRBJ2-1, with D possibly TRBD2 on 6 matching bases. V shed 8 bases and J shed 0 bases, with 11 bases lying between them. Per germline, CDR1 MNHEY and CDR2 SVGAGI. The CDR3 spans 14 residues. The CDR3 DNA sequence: TGTGCCAGCTATCGAGCGGGCTCCTACAATGAGCAGTTCTTC. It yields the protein CASYRAGSYNEQFF.

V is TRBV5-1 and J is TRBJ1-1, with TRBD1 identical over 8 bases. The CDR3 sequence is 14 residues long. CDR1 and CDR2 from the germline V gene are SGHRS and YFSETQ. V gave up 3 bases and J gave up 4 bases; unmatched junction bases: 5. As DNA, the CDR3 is TGCGCCAGCAGCTGGGGACAGGATGGCACTGAAGCTTTCTTT. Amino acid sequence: CASSWGQDGTEAFF. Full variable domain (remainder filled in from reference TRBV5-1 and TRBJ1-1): KAGVTQTPRYLIKTRGQQVTLSCSPISGHRSVSWYQQTPGQGLQFLFEYFSETQRNKGNFPGRFSGRQFSNSRSEMNVSTLELGDSALYLCASSWGQDGTEAFFGQGTRLTVV.

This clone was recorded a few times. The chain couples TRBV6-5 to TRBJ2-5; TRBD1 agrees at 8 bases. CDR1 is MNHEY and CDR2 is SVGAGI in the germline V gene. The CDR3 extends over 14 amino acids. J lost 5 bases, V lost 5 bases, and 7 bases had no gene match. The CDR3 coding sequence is TGTGCCAGCAGTCGACAGGGGAAATGGGAGACCCAGTACTTC. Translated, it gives CASSRQGKWETQYF.

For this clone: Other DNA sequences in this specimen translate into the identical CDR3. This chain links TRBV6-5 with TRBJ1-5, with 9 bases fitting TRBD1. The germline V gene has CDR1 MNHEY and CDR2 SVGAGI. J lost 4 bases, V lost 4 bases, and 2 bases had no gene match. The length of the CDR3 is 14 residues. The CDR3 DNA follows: TGTGCCAGCAGTTCGGGACAGGGTAATCAGCCCCAGCATTTT. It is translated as CASSSGQGNQPQHF.

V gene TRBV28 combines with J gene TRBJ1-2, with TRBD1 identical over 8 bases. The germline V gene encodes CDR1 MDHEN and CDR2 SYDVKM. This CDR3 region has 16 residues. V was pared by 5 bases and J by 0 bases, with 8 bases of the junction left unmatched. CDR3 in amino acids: CASSVPGQAANYGYTF. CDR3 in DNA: TGTGCCAGCAGTGTTCCGGGACAGGCAGCTAACTATGGCTACACCTTC.

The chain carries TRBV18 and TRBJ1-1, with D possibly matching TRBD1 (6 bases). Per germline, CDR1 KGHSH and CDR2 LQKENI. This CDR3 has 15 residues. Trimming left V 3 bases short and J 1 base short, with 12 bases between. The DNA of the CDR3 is TGTGCCAGCTCACCGACCGGGACACAGAACACTGAAGCTTTCTTT. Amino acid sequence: CASSPTGTQNTEAFF.

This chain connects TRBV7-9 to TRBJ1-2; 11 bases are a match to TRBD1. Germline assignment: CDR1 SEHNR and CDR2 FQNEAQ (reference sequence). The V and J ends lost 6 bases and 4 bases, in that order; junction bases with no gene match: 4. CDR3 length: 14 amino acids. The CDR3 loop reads CASSPGTGGYGYTF. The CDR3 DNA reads TGTGCCAGCAGTCCCGGGACAGGGGGCTATGGCTACACCTTC.

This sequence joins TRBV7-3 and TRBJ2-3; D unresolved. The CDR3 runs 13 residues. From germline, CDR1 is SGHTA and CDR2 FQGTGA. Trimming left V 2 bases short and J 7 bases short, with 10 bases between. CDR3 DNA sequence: TGTGCCAGCAGCTTAGATGCGCGATATACGCAGTATTTT. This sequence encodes CASSLDARYTQYF.